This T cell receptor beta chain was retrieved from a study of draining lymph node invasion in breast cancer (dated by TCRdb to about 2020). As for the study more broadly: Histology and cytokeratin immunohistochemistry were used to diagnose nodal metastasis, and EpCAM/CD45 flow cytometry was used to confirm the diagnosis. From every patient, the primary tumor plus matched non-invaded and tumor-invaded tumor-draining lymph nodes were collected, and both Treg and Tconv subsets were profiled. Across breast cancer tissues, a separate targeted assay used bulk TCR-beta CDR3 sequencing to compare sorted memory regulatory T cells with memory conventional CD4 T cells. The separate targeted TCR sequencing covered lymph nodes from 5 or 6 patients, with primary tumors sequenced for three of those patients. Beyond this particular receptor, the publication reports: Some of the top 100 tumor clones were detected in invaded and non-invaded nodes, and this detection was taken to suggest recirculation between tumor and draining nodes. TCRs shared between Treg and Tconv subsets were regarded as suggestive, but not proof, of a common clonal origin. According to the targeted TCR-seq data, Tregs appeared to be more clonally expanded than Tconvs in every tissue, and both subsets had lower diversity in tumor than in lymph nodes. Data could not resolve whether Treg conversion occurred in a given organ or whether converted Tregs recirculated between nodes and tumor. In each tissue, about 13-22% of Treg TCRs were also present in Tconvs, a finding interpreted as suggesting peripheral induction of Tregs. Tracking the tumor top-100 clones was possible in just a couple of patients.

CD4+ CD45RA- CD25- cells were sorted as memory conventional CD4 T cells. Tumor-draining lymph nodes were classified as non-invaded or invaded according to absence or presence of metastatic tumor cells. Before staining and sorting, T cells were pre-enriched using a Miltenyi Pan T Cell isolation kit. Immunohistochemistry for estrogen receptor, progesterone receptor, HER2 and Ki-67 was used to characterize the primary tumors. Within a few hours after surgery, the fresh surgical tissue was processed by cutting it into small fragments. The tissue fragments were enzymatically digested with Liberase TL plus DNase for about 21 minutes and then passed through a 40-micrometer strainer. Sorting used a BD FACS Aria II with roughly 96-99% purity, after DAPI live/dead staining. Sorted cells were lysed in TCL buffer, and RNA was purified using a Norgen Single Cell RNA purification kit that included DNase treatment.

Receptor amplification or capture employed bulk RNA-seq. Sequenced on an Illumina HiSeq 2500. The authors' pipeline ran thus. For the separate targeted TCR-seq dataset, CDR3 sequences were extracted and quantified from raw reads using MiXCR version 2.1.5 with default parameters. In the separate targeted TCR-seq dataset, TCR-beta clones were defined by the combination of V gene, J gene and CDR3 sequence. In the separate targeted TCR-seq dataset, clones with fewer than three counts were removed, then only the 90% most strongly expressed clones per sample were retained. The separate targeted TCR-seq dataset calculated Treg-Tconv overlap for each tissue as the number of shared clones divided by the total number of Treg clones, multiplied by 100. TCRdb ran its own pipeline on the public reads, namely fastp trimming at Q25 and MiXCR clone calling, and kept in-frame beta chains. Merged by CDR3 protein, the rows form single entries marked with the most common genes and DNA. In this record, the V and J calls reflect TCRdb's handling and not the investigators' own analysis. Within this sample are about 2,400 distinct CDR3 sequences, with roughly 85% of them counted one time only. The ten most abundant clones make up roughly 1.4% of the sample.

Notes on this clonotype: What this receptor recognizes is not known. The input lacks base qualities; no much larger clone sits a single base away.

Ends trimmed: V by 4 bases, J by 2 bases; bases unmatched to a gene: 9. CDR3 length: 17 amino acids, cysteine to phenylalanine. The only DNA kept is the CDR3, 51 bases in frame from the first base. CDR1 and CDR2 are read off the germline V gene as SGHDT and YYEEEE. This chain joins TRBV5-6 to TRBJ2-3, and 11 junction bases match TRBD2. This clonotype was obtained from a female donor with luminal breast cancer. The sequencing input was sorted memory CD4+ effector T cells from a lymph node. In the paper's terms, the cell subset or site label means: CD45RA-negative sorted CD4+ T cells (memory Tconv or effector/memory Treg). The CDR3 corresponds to CASSRKTSGKHTDTQYF. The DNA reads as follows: TGTGCCAGCAGCCGGAAGACTAGCGGGAAACACACAGATACGCAGTATTTT.